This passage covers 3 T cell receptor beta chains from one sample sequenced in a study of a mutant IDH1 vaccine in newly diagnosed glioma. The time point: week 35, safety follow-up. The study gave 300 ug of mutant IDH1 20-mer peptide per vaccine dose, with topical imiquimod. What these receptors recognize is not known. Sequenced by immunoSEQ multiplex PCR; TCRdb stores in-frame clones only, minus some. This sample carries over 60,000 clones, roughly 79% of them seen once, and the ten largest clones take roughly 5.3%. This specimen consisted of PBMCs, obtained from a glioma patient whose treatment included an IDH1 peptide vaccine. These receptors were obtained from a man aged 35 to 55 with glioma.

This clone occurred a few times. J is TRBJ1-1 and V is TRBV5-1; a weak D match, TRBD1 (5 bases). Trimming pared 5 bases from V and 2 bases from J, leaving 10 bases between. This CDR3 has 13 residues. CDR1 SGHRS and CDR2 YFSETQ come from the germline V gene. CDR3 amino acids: CASRGQVNTEAFF. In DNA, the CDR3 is TGCGCCAGCAGGGGGCAAGTAAACACTGAAGCTTTCTTT.

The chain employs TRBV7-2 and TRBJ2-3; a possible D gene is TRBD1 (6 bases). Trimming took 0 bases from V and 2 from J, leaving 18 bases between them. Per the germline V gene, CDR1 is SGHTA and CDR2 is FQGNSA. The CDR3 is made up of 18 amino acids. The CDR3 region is CASSLAGVGGWFTDTQYF. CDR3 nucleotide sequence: TGTGCCAGCAGCTTAGCTGGGGTAGGGGGATGGTTCACAGATACGCAGTATTTT.

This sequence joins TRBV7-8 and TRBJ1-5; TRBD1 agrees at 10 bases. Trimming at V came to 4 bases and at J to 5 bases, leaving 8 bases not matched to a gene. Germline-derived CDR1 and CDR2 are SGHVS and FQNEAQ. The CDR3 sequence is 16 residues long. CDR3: CASSSSRQGAYQPQHF. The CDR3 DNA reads TGTGCCAGCAGCTCCAGCCGACAGGGGGCATATCAGCCCCAGCATTTT.